Following are 24 T cell receptor beta chains from one sample sequenced in a study of molecular identifiers for immune sequencing clone quantification. TCRdb analysed the PCR reads with MiXCR anew, one entry per CDR3 protein. This table has about half a million distinct CDR3 sequences, about a fifth appearing once. The specimen sequenced was naive CD8+ T cells from blood, with Jurkat cell RNA spiked in. Subset indicated: FACS-sorted CD8+CD4-CCR7+CD45RA+ naive T cells. These receptors were taken from a human donor in good health. Some libraries in this study had Jurkat cell RNA spiked in.

This clonotype has more than one count but fewer than ten. V gene TRBV3-1 combines with J gene TRBJ2-7; TRBD2 is a possible D gene (6 bases). CDR3 length: 15 amino acids. Germline assignment: CDR1 LGHDT and CDR2 YNNKEL (reference sequence). Trimming pared 0 bases from V and 3 bases from J, leaving 12 bases between. The CDR3 DNA is TGTGCCAGCAGCCAAGAAGGAGGGGTGGTCTACGAGCAGTACTTC. This encodes CASSQEGGVVYEQYF.

For this clonotype: A much bigger clone sits one base away, suggesting this may be a read error. This chain links TRBV25-1 with TRBJ2-5, with TRBD1 matching over 7 bases. This CDR3 comprises 15 residues. From germline, CDR1 is MGHDK and CDR2 SYGVNS. CDR3: CASSATTGLQEAQYF. CDR3 nucleotide sequence: TGTGCCAGCAGTGCCACGACAGGGCTTCAAGAGGCCCAGTACTTC.

About this clonotype: With a much larger clone just one base away, this may be a read error. The missing conserved phenylalanine or tryptophan at the end of this CDR3 makes a read error likely. The chain combines TRBV15 with TRBJ1-5; D gene ambiguous. The length of the CDR3 is 15 residues. The V end was cut by 0 bases, the J end by 6 bases, with 12 bases between. Germline V CDR1 and CDR2: LNHNV, YYDKDF (reference sequence). The CDR3 sequence is CATSRDRGVTQPQHI. The CDR3 coding sequence is TGTGCCACCAGCAGAGACCGCGGGGTTACTCAGCCCCAGCATATT.

This clonotype occurred a few times. The chain couples TRBV12-3 or TRBV12-4 to TRBJ2-1; no definite D call. V shed 5 bases and J shed 9 bases, with 14 bases lying between them. This CDR3 is 13 amino acids long. The CDR3 region has the DNA TGTGCCAGCAGTGCTGGGGTTATTAGTGAGCAGTTCTTC. This gives the protein CASSAGVISEQFF.

This clonotype was seen repeatedly, ten times or more. The rearrangement uses TRBV7-9 and TRBJ2-2; D might be TRBD1 or TRBD2, each matching 6 bases. Germline lookup yields CDR1 SEHNR and CDR2 FQNEAQ (reference sequence). V was trimmed by 7 bases and J by 0 bases, leaving 18 bases between them. The CDR3 loop spans 17 amino acids. CDR3 residues: CASIHREVPSNTGELFF. The CDR3 DNA reads as TGTGCCAGCATCCACAGGGAGGTCCCTTCGAACACCGGGGAGCTGTTTTTT. The whole variable domain, filled in from reference TRBV7-9 and TRBJ2-2, reads DTGVSQNPRHKITKRGQNVTFRCDPISEHNRLYWYRQTLGQGPEFLTYFQNEAQLEKSRLLSDRFSAERPKGSFSTLEIQRTEQGDSAMYLCASIHREVPSNTGELFFGEGSRLTVL.

This clonotype was seen ten or more times. The V call is TRBV2, the J call TRBJ2-3; 11 bases are shared with TRBD2. Trimming took 8 bases from V and 4 from J; bases not matched to a gene: 14. CDR3 length: 17 amino acids. Germline V gene lookup returns CDR1 SNHLY and CDR2 FYNNEI. The CDR3 DNA follows: TGTGCCAGCGCTGCTGGAGTGACTAGCGGGACCTCAGATACGCAGTATTTT. The encoded protein is CASAAGVTSGTSDTQYF.

The chain is built from TRBV7-9 and TRBJ2-3, with D possibly matching TRBD2 (5 bases). Deletions cut 5 bases from V and 2 bases from J, with 17 bases between. The CDR3 runs to 16 residues. CDR1 and CDR2 (germline): SEHNR, FQNEAQ (reference sequence). CDR3 nucleotides: TGTGCCAGCAGCCAAAGAGAGGGCCTAAACACAGATACGCAGTATTTT. Amino acid sequence: CASSQREGLNTDTQYF.

This clonotype was found many times. The chain links TRBV6-1 to TRBJ2-7; 9 nucleotides line up with TRBD1. Trimming at V came to 6 bases and at J to 3 bases, leaving 0 bases not matched to a gene. Germline CDR1 reads MNHNS; CDR2 reads SASEGT. There are 12 residues in the CDR3. As DNA, the CDR3 is TGTGCCAGCAGGGACAGGGGCTACGAGCAGTACTTC. Protein: CASRDRGYEQYF.

J is TRBJ2-7 and V is TRBV30; D unclear. The CDR3 extends over 13 amino acids. The V end was cut by 0 bases, the J end by 1 base, with 7 bases between. Germline V gene data show CDR1 as GTSNPN and CDR2 as SVGIG (reference sequence). As DNA, the CDR3 is TGTGCCTGGAGTGTTGTTAAATCCTACGAGCAGTACTTC. This sequence encodes CAWSVVKSYEQYF.

This clonotype occurred a few times. This chain links TRBV11-2 with TRBJ2-5, with TRBD1 as a possible D gene (6 bases). This CDR3 is 19 amino acids long. Germline values: CDR1 SGHAT, CDR2 FQNNGV. V was clipped by 3 bases and J by 2 bases, with 25 bases between them. CDR3 residues: CASSFPTELDRNRQETQYF. The CDR3 DNA follows: TGTGCCAGCAGCTTCCCCACCGAACTCGACAGGAACAGACAAGAGACCCAGTACTTC.

This clonotype came up many times. The rearrangement uses TRBV20-1 and TRBJ1-5; 7 positions match TRBD1. This CDR3 has 15 residues. V lost 6 bases and J lost 7; bases outside the gene matches: 15. Germline assignment: CDR1 DFQATT and CDR2 SNEGSKA (reference sequence). CDR3 sequence: CSARPERGHEQPQHF. The CDR3, as DNA: TGCAGTGCGCGCCCGGAAAGGGGGCACGAACAGCCCCAGCATTTT.

The sample holds many counts of this clonotype. The chain combines TRBV12-3 or TRBV12-4 with TRBJ2-3, with D possibly TRBD2 on 6 matching bases. Trimming cost V 7 bases and J 7 bases, with 24 bases left between them. The CDR3 has 16 residues. This CDR3 is CASTPGGGDYPNTQYF. Written as DNA, the CDR3 is TGTGCCAGCACCCCCGGCGGCGGGGATTACCCGAATACGCAGTATTTT.

Ten or more counts support this clonotype. As DNA, the CDR3 is TGTGCCAGCAGTCCCGGGACAGTTGTCCAAGAGACCCAGTACTTC. Amino acid sequence: CASSPGTVVQETQYF. The chain carries TRBV6-2 or TRBV6-3 and TRBJ2-5, with 7 bases fitting TRBD1. Germline CDR1 reads MNHEY; CDR2 reads SVGEGT. The V gene end was trimmed by 5 bases and the J gene end by 1 base; junction bases not matched to a gene: 7. CDR3 size: 15 residues.

This rearrangement joins TRBV6-5 to TRBJ2-7; D not resolved. Germline V CDR1 and CDR2: MNHEY, SVGAGI. V lost 7 bases and J 5 bases, leaving 21 bases between the germline ends. The CDR3 consists of 15 residues. CDR3 nucleotide sequence: TGTGCCAGCATCCCCCGAGAGGTATTCAGGCACGAGCAGTACTTC. This translates into CASIPREVFRHEQYF.

The rearrangement joins TRBV7-9 to TRBJ2-7; D is ambiguous. CDR1 and CDR2 from the germline V gene are SEHNR and FQNEAQ (reference sequence). The V gene lost 5 bases and the J gene lost 5 bases, with 22 bases spanning the gap. The CDR3 is 16 amino acids. The CDR3 nucleotides read TGTGCCAGCAGCCCCCCCTACGATGTGGGCGTCCACGAGCAGTACTTC. This sequence encodes CASSPPYDVGVHEQYF.

This clonotype was seen just once. The junction differs from germline at one of its ends, possibly a read error. The chain carries TRBV7-2 and TRBJ1-3; TRBD1 matches at 7 bases. Germline V gene sequence: CDR1 SGHTA, CDR2 FQGNSA. CDR3 size: 18 residues. The CDR3 bases are TGTGCCAGCAGCTTAGTTCCCAACGACAGGGTCTCTGGAAACGCCATATATTTT. Protein product: CASSLVPNDRVSGNAIYF.

About this clonotype: A much larger clone differs from this one at a single base, so this may be a read error. The genes are TRBV5-1 and TRBJ2-7; 10 positions agree with TRBD1. Germline CDR1 is SGHRS and CDR2 is YFSETQ. The length of the CDR3 is 15 residues. J lost 5 bases, V lost 7 bases, and 12 bases had no gene match. The CDR3 DNA reads TGCGCCAGCTGCCTAACGACAGGGGGCGCGGACGAGCAGTACTTC. It is translated as CASCLTTGGADEQYF.

Concerning this clonotype itself: Just one base apart from a much larger clone, this may be a read error. The genes are TRBV20-1 and TRBJ2-1; a possible D gene is TRBD2 (6 bases). The CDR3 length is 12 residues. CDR1 and CDR2 (germline): DFQATT, SNEGSKA (reference sequence). V was shortened by 4 bases and J by 9 bases, with 13 bases between the two germline ends. DNA of the CDR3: TGCAGTGCTAAAGTCGGGGGTAGTGAGCAGTTCTTC. This encodes CSAKVGGSEQFF.

Details on this clonotype: This may come from a read error, since a much larger clone is one base off. The V and J genes are TRBV12-3 or TRBV12-4 and TRBJ2-3; TRBD1 agrees at 7 bases. The CDR3 runs 15 residues. This CDR3 reads CASRTGQRRTDAQYF. In DNA form, the CDR3 reads TGTGCCAGCAGGACGGGACAGAGACGCACAGATGCGCAGTATTTT.

As regards this clonotype: This could be a read error, since a much larger clone is one nucleotide away. This sequence joins TRBV7-6 and TRBJ2-2; TRBD2 aligns across 8 bases. The CDR3 has 13 residues. The germline CDR1 and CDR2 sequences are SGHVS and FNYEAQ. CDR3 bases: TGTGCCAGCAGCTTACCTGGTAGCGGGGAGCTGGTTTTT. Amino acid sequence: CASSLPGSGELVF.

This clonotype was detected many times. V is TRBV28 and J is TRBJ1-5; no firm D call. V gave up 5 bases and J gave up 9 bases, with 11 bases separating them. This CDR3 has 12 amino acids. Germline CDR1 reads MDHEN; CDR2 reads SYDVKM. The CDR3 reads CASSVDGTPQHF. CDR3 DNA sequence: TGTGCCAGCAGTGTCGACGGTACGCCCCAGCATTTT.

Points on this clonotype: The junction and the germline gene differ at one end; a read error may be behind it. The chain is built from TRBV15 and TRBJ2-1, with D perhaps being TRBD1 or TRBD2 (5 bases each). The CDR3 has 16 residues. The germline V gene has CDR1 LNHNV and CDR2 YYDKDF (reference sequence). CDR3 amino acids: CAVARGRDHSYNEQLF. DNA for the CDR3: TGTGCCGTCGCCCGGGGACGGGACCACTCCTACAATGAGCAGCTCTTC.

Turning to this clonotype: No conserved phenylalanine or tryptophan ends this CDR3, so it is likely a read error. V is TRBV28 and J is TRBJ2-7, with a weak D call TRBD1 (5 bases). V lost 2 bases to trimming and J lost 3 bases, with 8 bases between them. Looked up from germline, CDR1 is MDHEN and CDR2 is SYDVKM. CDR3 length: 13 residues. CDR3: CASSLQGIYEQYL. Written as DNA, the CDR3 is TGTGCCAGCAGTTTACAGGGTATCTACGAGCAGTACCTC.

As for this clonotype: Possible read error: a much larger clone is one base away. The V gene is TRBV5-6, the J gene TRBJ2-3; TRBD2 matches 9 bases. The germline gives CDR1 SGHDT, CDR2 YYEEEE. CDR3 length equals 16 residues. CDR3 nucleotide sequence: TGTGCCAGCAGTCATCCGGGACTAGCTTCCACAGGTACGCAGTATTTT. Translation: CASSHPGLASTGTQYF.